This TCR beta chain was captured by sequencing in a study of blood T cell repertoires in COVID-19. Recruited during active infection, patients (from Seattle) were subsequently followed longitudinally. Clones were sequenced by immunoSEQ multiplex PCR, and TCRdb holds only the in-frame ones, with some missing. The table records approximately 140,000 clones, approximately 90% of them present only once. The CDR3 loop spans 14 amino acids. Germline CDR1 reads SNHLY; CDR2 reads FYNNEI. V shed 4 bases, J shed 4 bases, and the junction held 5 bases outside the gene matches. This clonotype was sampled from a human donor with COVID-19, enrolled during active disease. The donor label of this sample is uncertain. The gene calls are TRBV2 and TRBJ1-1; 8 nucleotides agree with TRBD1. Sample: peripheral blood. CDR3 nucleotide sequence: TGTGCCAGCAGTGGAGACAGGGGCGGCACTGAAGCTTTCTTT. As protein: CASSGDRGGTEAFF.